The 11 T cell receptor beta chains in this list originate from one sample, sequenced in a study of CD8+CD57+ T cells in acquired aplastic anemia. Individuals selected for sequencing had exhibited CD8+CD57+ cell expansion on flow cytometry. The template used for profiling TCR beta VDJ and CDR3 was genomic DNA. TCRdb redid the calling of the reads with MiXCR, one entry per CDR3 protein. The profile shows about half a million distinct CDR3 sequences, around 30% of them singletons. Sequencing was done on a sample of sorted CD4+, CD8+, or CD8+CD57+ T cells (not recorded which) from PBMCs. The source is a human donor with aplastic anemia.

This clonotype was observed at least ten times. The rearrangement uses TRBV29-1 and TRBJ2-7, with D tentatively TRBD1 (6 bases). Germline CDR1 SQVTM, CDR2 ANQGSEA. The germline V and J ends were trimmed by 5 bases and 4 bases, with 15 bases remaining between them. The CDR3 has 13 amino acids. The CDR3 protein is CSVHIRGIYEQYF. CDR3 in DNA: TGCAGCGTTCACATCAGGGGAATATACGAGCAGTACTTC.

The sample holds many counts of this clonotype. The chain is built from TRBV20-1 and TRBJ1-5; D not certain. The V end was cut by 5 bases, the J end by 1 base, with 15 bases between. Germline CDR1 and CDR2: DFQATT and SNEGSKA (reference sequence). CDR3 size: 15 residues. The CDR3 DNA reads TGCAGTGCTCCGGACCGAGGAGGCAGCAATCAGCCCCAGCATTTT. It is translated as CSAPDRGGSNQPQHF.

CDR3 coding DNA: TGTGCCAGCGGAGAGAGCGACGGGAGGCAGCCCCAGCATTTT. Its protein is CASGESDGRQPQHF. This chain uses TRBV10-3 with TRBJ1-5; D call uncertain. Germline lookup yields CDR1 ENHRY and CDR2 SYGVKD. The V end was cut by 10 bases, the J end by 7 bases, with 20 bases between. The length of the CDR3 is 14 residues.

This clonotype was counted many times. The chain joins TRBV7-6 to TRBJ2-5; D is unclear. The germline CDR1 and CDR2 sequences are SGHVS and FNYEAQ. This CDR3 region has 16 residues. With 0 bases removed from V and 4 bases from J, the gap between germline ends came to 15 bases. The CDR3 DNA reads as TGTGCCAGCAGCTTAGCTGGTCAGTTTAGCCTAGAGACCCAGTACTTC. Its translation: CASSLAGQFSLETQYF. Together with reference TRBV7-6 and TRBJ2-5, the CDR3 gives the full variable domain: GAGVSQSPRYKVTKRGQDVALRCDPISGHVSLYWYRQALGQGPEFLTYFNYEAQQDKSGLPNDRFSAERPEGSISTLTIQRTEQRDSAMYRCASSLAGQFSLETQYFGPGTRLLVL.

This clonotype was seen only once. The gene calls are TRBV28 and TRBJ1-5; D perhaps matches TRBD1 (5 bases). Germline CDR1 reads MDHEN; CDR2 reads SYDVKM. Trimming shortened V by 8 bases and J by 7 bases, and 15 bases separated the two germline ends. This CDR3 comprises 13 residues. The CDR3 region has the DNA TGTGCCAGCCTTGGGGGATGGAGCCAGCCCCAGCATTTT. Its translation: CASLGGWSQPQHF.

This clonotype was counted many times. This chain links TRBV7-8 with TRBJ1-5; no definite D call. CDR3 size: 13 residues. V lost 3 bases and J 5 bases, leaving 8 bases between the germline ends. CDR1 is SGHVS, CDR2 FQNEAQ, per germline. The CDR3: CASSFDSHQPQHF. Here the CDR3 DNA reads TGTGCCAGCAGCTTCGACTCACATCAGCCCCAGCATTTT.

The V call is TRBV9, the J call TRBJ2-7, with 7 positions matching TRBD2. This CDR3 has 12 amino acids. J was trimmed by 7 bases and V by 4 bases; bases with no gene match: 5. Looked up from germline, CDR1 is SGDLS and CDR2 is YYNGEE. The CDR3 is CASSFTGGEQYF. The CDR3 DNA reads as TGTGCCAGCAGCTTCACGGGAGGTGAGCAGTACTTC.

The chain combines TRBV11-2 with TRBJ2-1; 8 nucleotides match TRBD2. This CDR3 comprises 16 residues. J was trimmed by 8 bases and V by 8 bases; bases with no gene match: 17. Germline V lookup: CDR1 SGHAT, CDR2 FQNNGV. CDR3 sequence reads: CASSGGLAGLLDEQFF. Written as DNA, the CDR3 is TGTGCCAGCTCCGGCGGCTTAGCGGGGTTGCTGGATGAGCAGTTCTTC.

The V call is TRBV9, the J call TRBJ2-1; 10 nucleotides agree with TRBD2. Germline V gene lookup returns CDR1 SGDLS and CDR2 YYNGEE. The J segment lost 5 bases and the V segment lost 0 bases, leaving 5 bases of the junction unmatched. The CDR3 has 16 residues. The CDR3 coding sequence is TGTGCCAGCAGCGTAGGCGCTAGCGGGGGCGACAATGAGCAGTTCTTC. It encodes CASSVGASGGDNEQFF.

This clonotype appeared many times. The genes are TRBV15 and TRBJ1-1; unclear D gene. V was cut by 1 base and J by 8 bases, with 14 bases left in between. The CDR3 length is 14 residues. Germline CDR1 is LNHNV and CDR2 is YYDKDF (reference sequence). Here the CDR3 DNA reads TGTGCCACCAGCAGAGGTTTGGTCCCGAGAGAAGCTTTCTTT. This codes for CATSRGLVPREAFF.

V is TRBV5-1 and J is TRBJ2-6; D remains unclear. Germline V CDR1 and CDR2: SGHRS, YFSETQ. Trimming removed 4 bases from V and 0 bases from J, with 11 bases in between. The CDR3 is 16 amino acids. The CDR3: CASSLEPLSGANVLTF. The CDR3 DNA sequence: TGCGCCAGCAGCCTTGAACCACTCTCTGGGGCCAACGTCCTGACTTTC.